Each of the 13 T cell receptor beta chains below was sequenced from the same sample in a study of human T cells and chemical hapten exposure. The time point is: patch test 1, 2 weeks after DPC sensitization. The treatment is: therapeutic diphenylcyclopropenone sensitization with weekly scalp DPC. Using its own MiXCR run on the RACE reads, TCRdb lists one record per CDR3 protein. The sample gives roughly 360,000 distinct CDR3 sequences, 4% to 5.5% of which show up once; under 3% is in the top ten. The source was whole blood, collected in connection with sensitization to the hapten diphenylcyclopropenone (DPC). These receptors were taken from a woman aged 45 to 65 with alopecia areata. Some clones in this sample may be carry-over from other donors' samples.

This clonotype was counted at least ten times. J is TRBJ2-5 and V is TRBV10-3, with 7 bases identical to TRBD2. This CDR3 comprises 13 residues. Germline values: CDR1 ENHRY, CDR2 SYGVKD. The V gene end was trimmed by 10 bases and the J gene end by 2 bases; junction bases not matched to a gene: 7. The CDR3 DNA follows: TGTGCCACCAATGGGGGGGAACAAGAGACCCAGTACTTC. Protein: CATNGGEQETQYF.

CDR3 coding DNA: TGTGCCAGCAGTTATCCGATGGAGGCCCGCTATGGCTACACCTTC. Translation gives CASSYPMEARYGYTF. The chain has TRBV6-6 and TRBJ1-2; D is undetermined. The CDR3 has 15 residues. Per germline, CDR1 MNHNY and CDR2 SVGAGI (reference sequence). Trimming took off 3 bases at V and 4 bases at J, with 15 bases between the two ends.

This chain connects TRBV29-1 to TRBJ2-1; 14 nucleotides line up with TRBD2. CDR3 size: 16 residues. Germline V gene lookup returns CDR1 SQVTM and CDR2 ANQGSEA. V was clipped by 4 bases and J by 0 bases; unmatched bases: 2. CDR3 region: CSVGGTSGSSYNEQFF. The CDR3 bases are TGCAGCGTTGGGGGGACTAGCGGGAGCTCCTACAATGAGCAGTTCTTC.

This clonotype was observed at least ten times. The DNA for the CDR3 is TGCAGTGCTAGGGTCCCACGGGGCACAGATACGCAGTATTTT. Translation: CSARVPRGTDTQYF. The chain joins TRBV20-1 to TRBJ2-3; no definite D call. Per the germline V gene, CDR1 is DFQATT and CDR2 is SNEGSKA (reference sequence). This CDR3 spans 14 amino acids. V was cut by 3 bases and J by 1 base, with 11 bases left in between.

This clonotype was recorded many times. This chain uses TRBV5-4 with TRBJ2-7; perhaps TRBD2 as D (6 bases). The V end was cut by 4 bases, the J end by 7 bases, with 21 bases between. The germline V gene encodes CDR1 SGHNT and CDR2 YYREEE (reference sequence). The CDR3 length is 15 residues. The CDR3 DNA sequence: TGTGCCAGCAGCATGATCGGGAGTTCTGGAGGGGAGCAGTACTTC. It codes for CASSMIGSSGGEQYF.

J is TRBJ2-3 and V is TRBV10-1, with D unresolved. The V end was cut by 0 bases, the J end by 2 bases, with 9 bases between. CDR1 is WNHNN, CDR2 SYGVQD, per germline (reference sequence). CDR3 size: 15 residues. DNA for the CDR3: TGCGCCAGCAGTGAGTCGGTTACTTCCACAGATACGCAGTATTTT. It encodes CASSESVTSTDTQYF.

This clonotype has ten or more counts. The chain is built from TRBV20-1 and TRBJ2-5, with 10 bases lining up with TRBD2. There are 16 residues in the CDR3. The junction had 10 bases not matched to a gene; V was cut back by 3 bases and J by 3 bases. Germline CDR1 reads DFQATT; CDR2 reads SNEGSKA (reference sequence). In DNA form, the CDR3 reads TGCAGTGCTAGCCCCCTCTTGAGCGGGAGGGAAGAGACCCAGTACTTC. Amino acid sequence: CSASPLLSGREETQYF.

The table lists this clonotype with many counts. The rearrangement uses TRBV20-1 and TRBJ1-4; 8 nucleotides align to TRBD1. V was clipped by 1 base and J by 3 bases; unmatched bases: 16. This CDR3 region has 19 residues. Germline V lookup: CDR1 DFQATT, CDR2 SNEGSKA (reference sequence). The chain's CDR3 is CSARVSARGRQGPNEKLFF. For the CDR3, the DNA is TGCAGTGCTAGAGTCTCCGCCAGGGGACGACAGGGGCCTAATGAAAAACTGTTTTTT.

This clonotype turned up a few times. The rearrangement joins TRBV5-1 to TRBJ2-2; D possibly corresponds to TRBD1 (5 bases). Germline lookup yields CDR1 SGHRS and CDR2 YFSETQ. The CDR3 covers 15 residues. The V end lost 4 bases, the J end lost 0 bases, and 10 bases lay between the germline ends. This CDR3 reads CASSTQGSNTGELFF. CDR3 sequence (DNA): TGCGCCAGCAGCACCCAGGGTTCGAACACCGGGGAGCTGTTTTTT.

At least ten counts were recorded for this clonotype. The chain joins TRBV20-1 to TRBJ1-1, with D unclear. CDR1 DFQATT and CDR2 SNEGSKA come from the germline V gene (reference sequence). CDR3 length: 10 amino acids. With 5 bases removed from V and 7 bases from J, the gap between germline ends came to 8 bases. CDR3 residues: CSAGGHEAFF. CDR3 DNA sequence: TGCAGTGCTGGTGGTCATGAAGCTTTCTTT.

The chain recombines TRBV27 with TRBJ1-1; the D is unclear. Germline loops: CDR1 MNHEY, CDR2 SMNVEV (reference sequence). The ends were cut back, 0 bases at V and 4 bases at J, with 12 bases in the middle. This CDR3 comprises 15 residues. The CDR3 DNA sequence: TGTGCCAGCAGTTTATCAGGTGGGCGAGGCACTGAAGCTTTCTTT. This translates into CASSLSGGRGTEAFF.

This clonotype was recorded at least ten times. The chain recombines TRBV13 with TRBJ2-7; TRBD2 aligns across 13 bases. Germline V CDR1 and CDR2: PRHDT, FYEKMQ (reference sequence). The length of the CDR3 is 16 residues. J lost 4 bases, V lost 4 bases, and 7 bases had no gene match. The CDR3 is CASSSRTSGSKYEQYF. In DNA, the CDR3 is TGTGCCAGCAGCTCCCGGACTAGCGGGAGCAAGTACGAGCAGTACTTC.

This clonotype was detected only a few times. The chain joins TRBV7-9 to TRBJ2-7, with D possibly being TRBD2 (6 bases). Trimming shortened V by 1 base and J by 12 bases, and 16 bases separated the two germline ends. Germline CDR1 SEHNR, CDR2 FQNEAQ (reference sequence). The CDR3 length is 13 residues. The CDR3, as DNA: TGTGCCAGCAGCTTAGAGGTGGAAGGGAGGCGGTACTTC. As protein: CASSLEVEGRRYF.